This note documents a single TCR beta chain sequence. The sample contains more than one DNA sequence encoding this CDR3. The sample belongs to a study of shared clonotypes between healthy human individuals. Clones were sequenced by immunoSEQ multiplex PCR, and TCRdb holds only the in-frame ones, with some missing. Among millions of clones listed, 80% to 95% were seen once. The CDR3 covers 13 residues. V dropped 5 bases and J dropped 1; count of bases not matched to a gene: 1. From germline, CDR1 is MDHEN and CDR2 SYDVKM. The chain uses TRBV28 and TRBJ1-1; 7 nucleotides line up with TRBD1. This sequence was found in a man aged 18 to 29 in good health. Some clones in this sample may be carry-over from other donors' samples. Sequenced input: naive CD4+ T cells from PBMCs. The subset: CD45RA+ positively selected. Here the CDR3 DNA reads TGTGCCAGCAGTCCAGGGGGGAACACTGAAGCTTTCTTT. Translating it yields CASSPGGNTEAFF.